What follows describes a single T cell receptor (beta chain). The data stem from a study of control samples from healthy donors and cancer patients. Produced via immunoSEQ multiplex PCR; TCRdb's table is partial and in-frame only. The sample has about 83,000 clones; roughly 91% are singletons. The germline CDR1 and CDR2 sequences are ENHRY and SYGVKD. This CDR3 is 15 amino acids long. J was trimmed by 1 base and V by 2 bases; bases with no gene match: 4. The receptor was derived from a middle-aged man in good health. The specimen was blood. This chain uses TRBV10-3 with TRBJ1-2; the match to TRBD1 covers 7 bases. Here the CDR3 reads CAISEGQERNYGYTF. The CDR3 DNA follows: TGTGCCATCAGTGAGGGACAGGAGCGTAACTATGGCTACACCTTC.